Sequencing of this TCR beta chain was carried out in a study of CD8+ T cells in alopecia areata. This clone occurred a few times. Its antigen is undetermined. cDNA serving as the sequencing template came from extracted, reverse transcribed RNA. The method was immunoSEQ multiplex PCR; TCRdb's version includes in-frame clones alone and lacks a portion of them. The repertoire holds fewer than 250,000 clones, with approximately 38% as singletons. Study-wide results and caveats: Many of the expanded lesional clones endured in scalp and blood while on tofacitinib. Sequencing of scalp samples also includes resident alphabeta T cells from normal skin.

Specified treatment: oral pan-JAK inhibitor, 5-10 mg twice daily. The sample here was CD4+ T cells sorted from blood, taken at approximately week 31, from a patient treated with tofacitinib. The source is a human donor with alopecia areata.

CDR3 protein: CASSLARGEPQHF. The CDR3 DNA follows: TGTGCCAGCAGCTTAGCCAGGGGGGAGCCCCAGCATTTT. The chain joins TRBV7-2 to TRBJ1-5, with 7 bases identical to TRBD1. This CDR3 spans 13 amino acids. V lost 0 bases and J lost 8; bases outside the gene matches: 1. Germline V gene data show CDR1 as SGHTA and CDR2 as FQGNSA.